The 27 T cell receptor beta chains given below trace back to one sample, sequenced in a study of cytomegalovirus exposure and HLA in healthy donors. The study ran its PCR with 60 Vbeta and 13 Jbeta primers. Clones were read by immunoSEQ multiplex PCR, and TCRdb kept only the in-frame ones, dropping some. The sample carries around 190,000 clones, 70% to 80% recorded once. Sequencing input: PBMCs. These receptors were collected from a woman aged 30 to 39 in good health and CMV-seronegative.

This sequence joins TRBV19 and TRBJ1-6; 9 positions agree with TRBD1. J gave up 9 bases and V 5 bases, and 11 bases lay outside the gene matches. Germline CDR1 and CDR2: LNHDA and SQIVND (reference sequence). This CDR3 spans 16 amino acids. The CDR3 is CASSHGQGSMGSPLHF. CDR3 DNA: TGTGCCAGTAGTCACGGACAGGGGTCTATGGGTTCACCCCTCCACTTT.

This clone has a single count. The chain is built from TRBV30 and TRBJ2-7; D is undetermined. Trimming removed 3 bases from V and 0 bases from J, with 6 bases in between. The CDR3 covers 12 residues. The germline gives CDR1 GTSNPN, CDR2 SVGIG (reference sequence). The CDR3: CAWRSPSYEQYF. The CDR3 DNA reads TGTGCCTGGAGGTCTCCCTCCTACGAGCAGTACTTC.

The V and J genes are TRBV20-1 and TRBJ1-4, with D unclear. The CDR3 runs 11 residues. The ends were cut back, 2 bases at V and 7 bases at J, with 5 bases in the middle. From germline, CDR1 is DFQATT and CDR2 SNEGSKA (reference sequence). The CDR3 reads CSARPVEKLFF. The CDR3 nucleotides read TGCAGTGCTAGACCCGTTGAAAAACTGTTTTTT.

This rearrangement joins TRBV7-9 to TRBJ2-4; D is perhaps TRBD1 (5 bases). The CDR3 is 14 amino acids. Trimming left V 3 bases short and J 8 bases short, with 14 bases between. Germline CDR1 SEHNR, CDR2 FQNEAQ (reference sequence). CDR3: CASSFSGLGYIQYF. The CDR3 nucleotides are TGTGCCAGCAGCTTTTCAGGGCTCGGGTACATTCAGTACTTC.

The chain recombines TRBV28 with TRBJ2-1, with 8 bases lining up with TRBD2. CDR3 length equals 15 residues. Germline V gene lookup returns CDR1 MDHEN and CDR2 SYDVKM. V shed 6 bases, J shed 5 bases, and the junction held 9 bases outside the gene matches. CDR3 residues: CASRYLAGSHNEQFF. In nucleotides, the CDR3 is TGTGCCAGCAGATATCTAGCGGGCTCGCACAATGAGCAGTTCTTC.

The rearrangement uses TRBV6-1 and TRBJ1-2; D call uncertain. From germline, CDR1 is MNHNS and CDR2 SASEGT. The V gene lost 5 bases and the J gene lost 5 bases, with 12 bases spanning the gap. The CDR3 totals 13 residues. CDR3 DNA sequence: TGTGCCAGCAGTTCTAGAGAGAATTATGGCTACACCTTC. It yields the protein CASSSRENYGYTF.

This sequence joins TRBV19 and TRBJ2-2, with 7 bases identical to TRBD2. Germline CDR1 and CDR2: LNHDA and SQIVND (reference sequence). The V and J ends lost 3 bases and 3 bases, in that order; junction bases with no gene match: 7. The CDR3 has 16 residues. The CDR3 DNA follows: TGTGCCAGTAGTATTCGGCTAGCGGAGTACACCGGGGAGCTGTTTTTT. Translated: CASSIRLAEYTGELFF. Looking up the rest from reference TRBV19 and TRBJ2-2 gives the full variable domain: DGGITQSPKYLFRKEGQNVTLSCEQNLNHDAMYWYRQDPGQGLRLIYYSQIVNDFQKGDIAEGYSVSREKKESFPLTVTSAQKNPTAFYLCASSIRLAEYTGELFFGEGSRLTVL.

The V and J genes are TRBV5-6 and TRBJ1-1, with TRBD1 matching over 7 bases. CDR3 length equals 18 residues. The V segment lost 3 bases and the J segment 3 bases; nucleotides outside the gene matches: 17. The germline V gene has CDR1 SGHDT and CDR2 YYEEEE. CDR3 sequence reads: CASSYPLTGFLSDTEAFF. The CDR3 coding sequence is TGTGCCAGCAGCTACCCTTTGACAGGGTTTCTTTCGGACACTGAAGCTTTCTTT.

The rearrangement joins TRBV5-5 to TRBJ2-7; D uncertain. Per germline, CDR1 SGHKS and CDR2 YYEKEE (reference sequence). The CDR3 runs to 11 residues. V lost 0 bases and J lost 4, with 2 bases in between. CDR3 DNA: TGTGCCAGCAGCTTGGTATACGAGCAGTACTTC. It specifies CASSLVYEQYF.

The chain links TRBV27 to TRBJ2-7; TRBD1 might be the D (6 bases). In germline, CDR1 is MNHEY, CDR2 SMNVEV (reference sequence). The CDR3 runs 16 residues. V gave up 5 bases and J gave up 0 bases, with 17 bases separating them. The CDR3 loop is CASSPGPGVASYEQYF. For the CDR3, the DNA is TGTGCCAGCAGTCCGGGTCCAGGGGTGGCCTCCTACGAGCAGTACTTC.

The V and J genes are TRBV9 and TRBJ2-1; D is ambiguous. Trimming removed 4 bases from V and 7 bases from J, with 15 bases in between. Germline CDR1 reads SGDLS; CDR2 reads YYNGEE. The CDR3 runs 14 residues. CDR3 DNA: TGTGCCAGCAGCCCAAAACCCGGCGGAAATGAGCAGTTCTTC. Translating it yields CASSPKPGGNEQFF.

The chain joins TRBV5-1 to TRBJ2-1; 7 bases line up with TRBD2. J was trimmed by 3 bases and V by 0 bases; bases with no gene match: 3. Per the germline V gene, CDR1 is SGHRS and CDR2 is YFSETQ. The CDR3 consists of 15 residues. Here the CDR3 DNA reads TGCGCCAGCAGCTTGGGCGGGGGATTCTACAATGAGCAGTTCTTC. Translation: CASSLGGGFYNEQFF.

The chain employs TRBV5-1 and TRBJ1-1, with TRBD1 identical over 7 bases. Germline V lookup: CDR1 SGHRS, CDR2 YFSETQ. This CDR3 spans 15 amino acids. J lost 2 bases, V lost 3 bases, and 7 bases had no gene match. DNA for the CDR3: TGCGCCAGCAGCTCGTTCGCAGGGGGAAACACTGAAGCTTTCTTT. Translating gives CASSSFAGGNTEAFF. Filled out from reference TRBV5-1 and TRBJ1-1, the complete variable domain reads KAGVTQTPRYLIKTRGQQVTLSCSPISGHRSVSWYQQTPGQGLQFLFEYFSETQRNKGNFPGRFSGRQFSNSRSEMNVSTLELGDSALYLCASSSFAGGNTEAFFGQGTRLTVV.

The J gene is TRBJ2-5, the V gene TRBV4-1; the match to TRBD2 covers 8 bases. The CDR3 consists of 16 residues. CDR1 MGHRA and CDR2 YSYEKL come from the germline V gene. V lost 1 base to trimming and J lost 0 bases; unmatched junction nucleotides: 4. The CDR3: CASSQAGGWYQETQYF. DNA for the CDR3: TGCGCCAGCAGCCAAGCGGGGGGGTGGTACCAAGAGACCCAGTACTTC.

V gene TRBV27 combines with J gene TRBJ1-2, with TRBD1 identical over 9 bases. The V and J ends lost 6 bases and 7 bases, in that order; junction bases with no gene match: 9. Germline V CDR1 and CDR2: MNHEY, SMNVEV (reference sequence). This CDR3 has 14 amino acids. This CDR3 is CASRVTGGLGGYTF. CDR3 nucleotide sequence: TGTGCCAGCAGGGTTACAGGGGGCCTAGGTGGCTACACCTTC.

V gene TRBV5-1 combines with J gene TRBJ2-3; D is undetermined. The CDR3 runs to 12 residues. Per the germline V gene, CDR1 is SGHRS and CDR2 is YFSETQ. Trimming took off 5 bases at V and 6 bases at J, with 10 bases between the two ends. The CDR3 here is CASSLDGDTQYF. The CDR3 nucleotides read TGCGCCAGCAGTTTAGACGGGGATACGCAGTATTTT.

This chain connects TRBV18 to TRBJ1-1; D is undetermined. V was pared by 4 bases and J by 1 base, with 10 bases between. The germline V gene has CDR1 KGHSH and CDR2 LQKENI. CDR3 length: 14 amino acids. CDR3 coding DNA: TGTGCCAGCTCACATCCCCCAGAGAACACTGAAGCTTTCTTT. It codes for CASSHPPENTEAFF. Based on the CDR3 plus reference TRBV18 and TRBJ1-1, the full variable domain is NAGVMQNPRHLVRRRGQEARLRCSPMKGHSHVYWYRQLPEEGLKFMVYLQKENIIDESGMPKERFSAEFPKEGPSILRIQQVVRGDSAAYFCASSHPPENTEAFFGQGTRLTVV.

This rearrangement joins TRBV5-6 to TRBJ1-1; TRBD1 aligns across 9 bases. This CDR3 is built from 15 residues. CDR1 and CDR2 (germline): SGHDT, YYEEEE. V gave up 0 bases and J gave up 3 bases; unmatched junction bases: 3. The CDR3 DNA sequence: TGTGCCAGCAGCTTGGCGGGGACAGGGCACACTGAAGCTTTCTTT. Translating it yields CASSLAGTGHTEAFF.

The J gene is TRBJ2-7, the V gene TRBV7-9; D may be TRBD1 (5 bases). V lost 5 bases and J lost 5, with 10 bases in between. CDR3 length equals 12 residues. Germline V gives CDR1 SEHNR, CDR2 FQNEAQ (reference sequence). The CDR3 nucleotides read TGTGCCAGCAGCCCGCAAGGGGACGAGCAGTACTTC. Translated: CASSPQGDEQYF.

This chain links TRBV7-8 with TRBJ1-1; the D gene is possibly TRBD1 (6 bases). The germline V gene encodes CDR1 SGHVS and CDR2 FQNEAQ. The germline V and J ends were trimmed by 5 bases and 5 bases, with 12 bases remaining between them. CDR3 size: 13 residues. CDR3 DNA: TGTGCCAGCAGCGCCCAGGGGACAACTGAAGCTTTCTTT. Protein sequence: CASSAQGTTEAFF. Using reference TRBV7-8 and TRBJ1-1 for the parts outside the CDR3, the full variable domain is GAGVSQSPRYKVAKRGQDVALRCDPISGHVSLFWYQQALGQGPEFLTYFQNEAQLDKSGLPSDRFFAERPEGSVSTLKIQRTQQEDSAVYLCASSAQGTTEAFFGQGTRLTVV.

Details on this clone: Other DNA sequences in the sample encode the same CDR3. The chain joins TRBV19 to TRBJ2-7; 11 positions match TRBD1. Unmatched junction bases numbered 2, after V lost 1 base and J lost 3 bases. The CDR3 has 15 amino acids. The V gene's germline CDR1 is LNHDA and CDR2 SQIVND (reference sequence). DNA for the CDR3: TGTGCCAGTAGTATAGCCGGGACAGGGGGCTACGAGCAGTACTTC. Translated: CASSIAGTGGYEQYF. The full variable domain, in which reference TRBV19 and TRBJ2-7 provide the parts outside the CDR3, is DGGITQSPKYLFRKEGQNVTLSCEQNLNHDAMYWYRQDPGQGLRLIYYSQIVNDFQKGDIAEGYSVSREKKESFPLTVTSAQKNPTAFYLCASSIAGTGGYEQYFGPGTRLTVT.

The chain employs TRBV11-3 and TRBJ2-1, with D perhaps matching TRBD1 (6 bases). Germline-derived CDR1 and CDR2 are SGHNT and YENEEA. V was cut by 1 base and J by 10 bases, with 11 bases left in between. This CDR3 has 13 residues. The CDR3 DNA is TGTGCCAGCAGCTTAGCCAGAGACAGGGAGCAGTTCTTC. Translation gives CASSLARDREQFF.

This chain links TRBV19 with TRBJ2-2, with unresolved D. This CDR3 contains 12 residues. Germline-derived CDR1 and CDR2 are LNHDA and SQIVND (reference sequence). The germline V and J ends were trimmed by 5 bases and 3 bases, with 4 bases remaining between them. The CDR3: CASSQDTGELFF. In DNA, the CDR3 is TGTGCCAGTAGTCAGGACACCGGGGAGCTGTTTTTT.

The chain has TRBV29-1 and TRBJ1-2; D not certain. Trimming pared 0 bases from V and 3 bases from J, leaving 8 bases between. CDR3 length equals 13 residues. The germline gives CDR1 SQVTM, CDR2 ANQGSEA. CDR3 nucleotide sequence: TGCAGCGTTGAAGATCGAGAGGACTATGGCTACACCTTC. Its protein product is CSVEDREDYGYTF.

The chain employs TRBV4-1 and TRBJ1-5; maybe TRBD1 (6 bases). CDR3 length: 17 amino acids. The V end was cut by 4 bases, the J end by 3 bases, with 19 bases between. Germline V gene data show CDR1 as MGHRA and CDR2 as YSYEKL. The CDR3 spells CASSPFGRTALNQPQHF. In DNA form, the CDR3 reads TGCGCCAGCAGCCCCTTTGGCAGGACAGCCCTCAATCAGCCCCAGCATTTT.

This clone was seen a handful of times. This chain joins TRBV9 and TRBJ2-2; D is perhaps TRBD2 (6 bases). V dropped 5 bases and J dropped 0 bases, with 8 bases sitting between them. Germline loops: CDR1 SGDLS, CDR2 YYNGEE. This CDR3 has 14 amino acids. The CDR3 region is CASSRLANTGELFF. Here the CDR3 DNA reads TGTGCCAGCAGTCGACTAGCGAACACCGGGGAGCTGTTTTTT.

The chain couples TRBV30 to TRBJ2-1; D is ambiguous. The V end lost 2 bases, the J end lost 10 bases, and 12 bases lay between the germline ends. Germline V gene lookup returns CDR1 GTSNPN and CDR2 SVGIG (reference sequence). CDR3 length equals 12 residues. Written as DNA, the CDR3 is TGTGCCTGGAGTCATAAACGCGTCGAGCAGTTCTTC. Its translation: CAWSHKRVEQFF.